Sequencing of this T cell receptor (beta chain) was carried out in a study of T-cell memory formation after mild COVID-19. Study observations and caveats: Whether day 37 second-wave clones are SARS-CoV-2-specific was not confirmed.

The CDR3 has 15 residues. Germline trimming cut 6 bases from V and 5 bases from J; bases unmatched to any gene: 6. TCR alpha and TCR beta cDNA libraries carrying sample barcodes and UMIs were produced by 5'RACE using constant-segment primers. TCRdb fed the 5' RACE reads into MiXCR, producing one record per CDR3 protein. The sample yields over 60,000 distinct CDR3 sequences, roughly 17% seen once. The sample holds a few counts of this clonotype. The target antigen is unknown. Sequencing was performed on PBMCs or a T cell subset sorted from them (not recorded which). This sequence joins TRBV12-3 or TRBV12-4 and TRBJ2-3; TRBD1 agrees at 12 bases. The TCR sequence derives from an adult woman who had mild COVID-19 (a few samples of this study predate the infection). Cell type and time point are not known. The CDR3 region is CASSGWDRGQDTQYF. CDR3 sequence (DNA): TGTGCCAGCAGCGGCTGGGACAGGGGGCAAGATACGCAGTATTTT.